This T cell receptor beta chain derives from a study of T cell responses to AZD1222 COVID-19 vaccine. A remark on this clone: Antigen specificity is unknown.

The CDR3 covers 17 residues. Germline V gene lookup returns CDR1 SGDLS and CDR2 YYNGEE. V lost 1 base, J lost 4 bases, and 11 bases stayed unmatched. Here immunoSEQ multiplex PCR was the method, and the copy in TCRdb shows in-frame clones only, minus some. The sample records about 70,000 clones, around 85% being singletons. Study-level findings and limits: Most donors were white British and more were female, and clonal diversity was possibly underestimated.

The sequences come from peripheral blood, collected on day 0 of AZD1222 vaccination. The sequence came from an adult in good health. The rearrangement uses TRBV9 and TRBJ2-5, with TRBD2 identical over 9 bases. The CDR3 nucleotides are TGTGCCAGCAGCGTATCCTTCCTAGCGGGGCGGATAGAGACCCAGTACTTC. Translation: CASSVSFLAGRIETQYF.